The rows below give T cell receptor beta chains drawn from one sample of a study of PD-L1 blockade in urothelial cancer. The method was immunoSEQ multiplex PCR; TCRdb's version includes in-frame clones alone and lacks a portion of them. The data hold 35,000 to 45,000 clones, with roughly 87% observed a single time. The sequencing here drew on PBMCs, taken around atezolizumab (anti-PD-L1) treatment. These TCRs come from a man aged 65 to 79 with urothelial cancer. The CDR3 runs from the conserved cysteine through the conserved F or W. The order of the fields is D gene, J gene, CDR3 length, clone size, V gene, CDR3 DNA, CDR3 protein. The D gene is left open where the match is weak. Size is stated for part of the rows, as once, few or many counts, or as a class when the clone is expanded.

.,TRBJ1-1,14,.,TRBV9,TGTGCCAGCAGCCGTATCACCGGGAACACTGAAGCTTTCTTT,CASSRITGNTEAFF
TRBD1,TRBJ1-3,18,once,TRBV10-1,TGCGCCAGCAGTGAGGTCCACGTCAGACAGGGGGCTTTGGACACCATATATTTT,CASSEVHVRQGALDTIYF
.,TRBJ1-1,15,.,TRBV21-1,TGTGCCAGCAGCAAGGAGGGACAGAGGAACACTGAAGCTTTCTTT,CASSKEGQRNTEAFF
TRBD1,TRBJ2-2,16,once,TRBV7-2,TGTGCCAGCACGGCCCGGGGACAGAGAAACACCGGGGAGCTGTTTTTT,CASTARGQRNTGELFF
.,TRBJ1-1,14,.,TRBV5-1,TGCGCCAGCAGCTTGGAAGGGGGTAGGGCTGAAGCTTTCTTT,CASSLEGGRAEAFF
.,TRBJ2-2,14,.,TRBV7-9,TGTGCCAGCAGCTTAGAAACTAACACCGGGGAGCTGTTTTTT,CASSLETNTGELFF
.,TRBJ2-2,15,.,TRBV6-1,TGTGCCAGCAGGGACTATACAGGGGAGCAGGGGGAGCTGTTTTTT,CASRDYTGEQGELFF
.,TRBJ1-2,15,.,TRBV5-1,TGCGCCAGCAGCGAAGCCGGTGTCAGGGGCTATGGCTACACCTTC,CASSEAGVRGYGYTF
TRBD2,TRBJ2-7,14,.,TRBV2,TGTGCCAGCAATCCGGGACTAGTAACCTACGAGCAGTACTTC,CASNPGLVTYEQYF
TRBD1,TRBJ1-5,16,.,TRBV6-1,TGTGCCAGCAGTGCTCAGGGGGCTGGAAGCAATCAGCCCCAGCATTTT,CASSAQGAGSNQPQHF
TRBD2,TRBJ2-2,20,.,TRBV9,TGTGCCAGCAGCGTAGTTCCGGCGAGCGGGAGTGGAGCGAACACCGGGGAGCTGTTTTTT,CASSVVPASGSGANTGELFF
.,TRBJ1-2,12,.,TRBV19,TGTGCCAGTAGTATAGCCTTCTATGGCTACACCTTC,CASSIAFYGYTF
TRBD2,TRBJ2-5,15,once,TRBV28,TGTGCCAGCAGTATCGGACTAGCGGGCGCGGAGACCCAGTACTTC,CASSIGLAGAETQYF
TRBD1,TRBJ1-4,15,.,TRBV6-1,TGTGCCAGCAGTCCTCCAGGGGGATTGGGTGAAAAACTGTTTTTT,CASSPPGGLGEKLFF
TRBD1,TRBJ1-5,15,few,TRBV2,TGTGCCAGCAGACCCCTGGACAGGGGCAATCAGCCCCAGCATTTT,CASRPLDRGNQPQHF
.,TRBJ2-5,14,once,TRBV5-1,TGCGCCAGCAGCCAGGGACATCTCCAAGAGACCCAGTACTTC,CASSQGHLQETQYF
.,TRBJ1-3,13,.,TRBV28,TGTGCCAGCAGTGCCGATACAGTGCGAACAGCTACTTTT,CASSADTVRTATF
TRBD1,TRBJ1-5,14,.,TRBV5-1,TGCGCCAGCAGCTTAGGGACAGGCAATCAGCCCCAGCATTTT,CASSLGTGNQPQHF
.,TRBJ1-1,14,once,TRBV25-1,TGTGCCAGCAGCGAGTCCCAGCGGAACACTGAAGCTTTCTTT,CASSESQRNTEAFF
.,TRBJ1-1,15,.,TRBV14,TGTGCCAGCAGCCAGGGGAGGGGCCCGAACACTGAAGCTTTCTTT,CASSQGRGPNTEAFF
TRBD2,TRBJ2-5,13,.,TRBV7-9,TGTGCCAGCAGGAATGGGGAGGGGGAGACCCAGTACTTC,CASRNGEGETQYF
.,TRBJ1-1,13,.,TRBV9,TGTGCCAGCAGCGCTCTATTGAACACTGAAGCTTTCTTT,CASSALLNTEAFF
.,TRBJ1-1,16,few,TRBV4-2,TGTGCCAGCAGCCAAGAGTATGACAGTTGGGACACTGAAGCTTTCTTT,CASSQEYDSWDTEAFF
TRBD1,TRBJ2-3,15,.,TRBV7-2,TGTGCCAGCAGCTTACAGGACAGGGTGTCAGATACGCAGTATTTT,CASSLQDRVSDTQYF
TRBD2,TRBJ2-7,18,.,TRBV7-2,TGTGCCAGCAGCTTAGGGATAGCGGGGGGCCCCGGCTCCTACGAGCAGTACTTC,CASSLGIAGGPGSYEQYF
TRBD1,TRBJ2-2,15,.,TRBV9,TGTGCCAGCAGCCCTCCAGGGGGCAGCACCGGGGAGCTGTTTTTT,CASSPPGGSTGELFF
TRBD2,TRBJ2-7,18,.,TRBV7-2,TGTGCCAGCAGCTCTCGGACTAGCGGGGGGGCTCGCTCCTACGAGCAGTACTTC,CASSSRTSGGARSYEQYF
.,TRBJ1-3,15,.,TRBV11-2,TGTGCCAGCAGCTCGGCCGGGGGGCTCGGAAACACCATATATTTT,CASSSAGGLGNTIYF
.,TRBJ1-2,14,.,TRBV7-2,TGTGCCAGCAGCATGGGACAACCACCCTATGGCTACACCTTC,CASSMGQPPYGYTF
.,TRBJ2-7,12,.,TRBV28,TGTGCCAGCAGTTTAAGCGGAGAATCGCAGTACTTC,CASSLSGESQYF
TRBD2,TRBJ2-4,19,few,TRBV4-2,TGTGCCAGCAGCCAAGAAGGGAGGGACGCCAAGCTAGCCAAAAACATTCAGTACTTC,CASSQEGRDAKLAKNIQYF
.,TRBJ2-3,14,.,TRBV29-1,TGCAGCGTCCTCGGGGATAGTAGCACAGATACGCAGTATTTT,CSVLGDSSTDTQYF
.,TRBJ2-1,15,.,TRBV19,TGTGCCAGTAGGGGAGGTGGCTATACCAACAATGAGCAGTTCTTC,CASRGGGYTNNEQFF
.,TRBJ1-1,12,.,TRBV30,TGTGCCTCCGCAGGCCTGAACACTGAAGCTTTCTTT,CASAGLNTEAFF
.,TRBJ1-5,15,once,TRBV28,TGTGCCAGCGCCAATCCCCCCCGGGGCAATCAGCCCCAGCATTTT,CASANPPRGNQPQHF
TRBD1,TRBJ1-2,16,few,TRBV18,TGTGCCAGCTCACCGGTTGGTAAGACAGGGCAGGAGGGCTACACCTTC,CASSPVGKTGQEGYTF
TRBD1,TRBJ1-3,14,once,TRBV4-3,TGCGCCAGCAGTACAGGGGTAAATGGAAACACCATATATTTT,CASSTGVNGNTIYF
.,TRBJ2-7,16,.,TRBV25-1,TGTGCCAGCAGTTCTTGGACAGGGACTAACTCCTACGAGCAGTACTTC,CASSSWTGTNSYEQYF
TRBD1,TRBJ2-3,15,.,TRBV18,TGTGCCAGCTCGTCGGGACAGGGGGGTACAGATACGCAGTATTTT,CASSSGQGGTDTQYF
.,TRBJ2-1,12,.,TRBV14,TGTGCCAGCAGCCAATTCCCCACTCTACAGTTCTTC,CASSQFPTLQFF
TRBD2,TRBJ2-2,16,.,TRBV4-1,TGCGCCAGCAGCCAAAATAGCGGGAGACGGACCGGGGAGCTGTTTTTT,CASSQNSGRRTGELFF
.,TRBJ1-5,13,once,TRBV2,TGTGCCAGCCAGGAGGACCAAAATCAGCCCCAGCATTTT,CASQEDQNQPQHF
.,TRBJ2-7,12,.,TRBV28,TGTGCCAGCAGTTTGACTGGGTACGAGCAGTACTTC,CASSLTGYEQYF